A selection of T cell receptor beta chains follows, all from one sample in a study of blood T cell repertoires in COVID-19. Profiled with immunoSEQ multiplex PCR; TCRdb holds only in-frame clones, not every one. The sample contains some 140,000 clones, about 76% of which appear only once. Sequencing input: peripheral blood. These receptors came from an elderly man with acute or convalescent COVID-19. Both conserved end residues are part of each CDR3. Each record gives: V gene, D gene, J gene, clone size, CDR3 DNA, CDR3 protein. The D gene is left open where the match is weak. Some rows mark clone size as missing; the rest say once, few, many or name a class of expanded clone.

TRBV6-2/TRBV6-3,.,TRBJ2-7,.,TGTGCCAGCAGTTCAGGGTTCGATGGTTCCTACGAGCAGTACTTC,CASSSGFDGSYEQYF
TRBV20-1,.,TRBJ1-2,.,TGCAGTGCTCTGAGCTTGTTCGGCTACACCTTC,CSALSLFGYTF
TRBV5-1,.,TRBJ1-4,few,TGCGCCAGCAGCCCACGGGGGTGGGGTGAAAAACTGTTTTTT,CASSPRGWGEKLFF
TRBV15,TRBD2,TRBJ2-2,.,TGTGCCACCAGGAAGACTAGCGGGGGGGCAGCGGCCGGGGAGCTGTTTTTT,CATRKTSGGAAAGELFF
TRBV6-5,.,TRBJ1-5,.,TGTGCCAGCAGCATGGGGGGGAACAATCAGCCCCAGCATTTT,CASSMGGNNQPQHF
TRBV19,.,TRBJ1-5,.,TGTGCCAGTAGTATAGATCGTGACAGAGCCCAGCATTTT,CASSIDRDRAQHF
TRBV24-1,.,TRBJ2-4,.,TGTGCCACCAGTGATTCACAGGCGATAGCCAAAAACATTCAGTACTTC,CATSDSQAIAKNIQYF
TRBV7-2,TRBD1,TRBJ2-7,.,TGTGCCAGCAGCTTAGCCGCGACAGGGGACGAGCAGTACTTC,CASSLAATGDEQYF
TRBV7-8,.,TRBJ2-1,.,TGTGCCAGCAGCCTCAGGGAGCAGTTCTTC,CASSLREQFF
TRBV5-4,TRBD1,TRBJ1-1,few,TGTGCCAGCAGCTACGACAGGGTATCTGAAGCTTTCTTT,CASSYDRVSEAFF
TRBV7-2,.,TRBJ2-7,.,TGTGCCAGCAGACTTGGAGGGTCGGTCTACGAGCAGTACTTC,CASRLGGSVYEQYF
TRBV29-1,TRBD1,TRBJ1-2,medium-sized,TGCAGCGTTGACGGACAGGCGGCCGGGGGCTACACCTTC,CSVDGQAAGGYTF
TRBV7-7,TRBD2,TRBJ2-2,.,TGTGCTAGCAGCCCCTTTGAGGGGGGACTAGCGTTAGGGGAGCTGTTTTTT,CASSPFEGGLALGELFF
TRBV9,TRBD2,TRBJ2-5,.,TGTGCCAGCAGCCCCCGTCCTGGTGCGGGGGGCTCCCAAGAGACCCAGTACTTC,CASSPRPGAGGSQETQYF
TRBV2,TRBD2,TRBJ2-7,.,TGTGCCAACGCCGGGGGAGCGGGGGTCTCCTACGAGCAGTACTTC,CANAGGAGVSYEQYF
TRBV7-7,.,TRBJ2-2,.,TGTGCTAGCAGTTCGCGTGCAGGGGAGAACACCGGGGAGCTGTTTTTT,CASSSRAGENTGELFF
TRBV4-2,TRBD1,TRBJ2-3,once,TGTGCCAGCAGCCAGCAGGGGGAAAAACATCGAAAAGGGGATACGCAGTATTTT,CASSQQGEKHRKGDTQYF
TRBV2,TRBD1,TRBJ1-1,.,TGTGCCAGCCTACGGGGACAGGGGAACACTGAAGCTTTCTTT,CASLRGQGNTEAFF
TRBV18,.,TRBJ2-6,.,TGTGCCAGCTCACCAGGACTGTACTCTGGGGCCAACGTCCTGACTTTC,CASSPGLYSGANVLTF
TRBV7-2,.,TRBJ1-2,few,TGTGCCAGCAGCTTAACCGCTACAGGTCGGGCGGCTGGCTACACCTTC,CASSLTATGRAAGYTF
TRBV6-2/TRBV6-3,TRBD2,TRBJ2-5,.,TGTGCCAGCAGCCCCGGGACTAGCTTCGCCCAAGAGACCCAGTACTTC,CASSPGTSFAQETQYF
TRBV7-2,.,TRBJ2-5,.,TGTGCCAGCAGCTTGACCGGGCGAGGGGAGACCCAGTACTTC,CASSLTGRGETQYF
TRBV1,.,TRBJ2-7,.,TGCACCAGCAGCCAAGCCACAGCGGGGGGCTCCTACGAGCAGTACTTC,CTSSQATAGGSYEQYF
TRBV5-1,TRBD1,TRBJ1-6,few,TGCGCCAGCAGCGTGGGGGACAGGGAGATTTCACCCCTCCACTTT,CASSVGDREISPLHF
TRBV6-2/TRBV6-3,TRBD1,TRBJ2-7,.,TGTGCCAGCAGCAACCACGGGACAGGGGCCTCCTACGAGCAGTACTTC,CASSNHGTGASYEQYF
TRBV7-2,TRBD1,TRBJ2-5,.,TGTGCCAGCACCTCCGGGACAGGGGAAGAGACCCAGTACTTC,CASTSGTGEETQYF
TRBV11-2,.,TRBJ1-1,.,TGTGCCAGCAGCCGAGTGAACACTGAAGCTTTCTTT,CASSRVNTEAFF
TRBV10-1,.,TRBJ2-3,once,TGCGCCAGCAGTGAGTCGACGACAGGCCGGCGCACAGATACGCAGTATTTT,CASSESTTGRRTDTQYF
TRBV5-6,.,TRBJ1-4,.,TGTGCCAGCAAGCGGTGGGCCAGGGCGGGGGATAGTGAAAAACTGTTTTTT,CASKRWARAGDSEKLFF
TRBV7-2,.,TRBJ2-2,.,TGTGCCAGCAGCCCGTTCGACAGCCGTGCCACCGGGGAGCTGTTTTTT,CASSPFDSRATGELFF
TRBV19,.,TRBJ2-1,medium-sized,TGTGCCAGTAGCACAGACCCGAACTCCTACAATGAGCAGTTCTTC,CASSTDPNSYNEQFF
TRBV28,.,TRBJ2-5,.,TGTGCCAGCAGTGTAGAGGGAGAGACCCAGTACTTC,CASSVEGETQYF
TRBV5-8,TRBD1,TRBJ2-6,.,TGTGCCAGCAGCTTTCGCCTGCCAGGGGGCGGTGGGGCCAACGTCCTGACTTTC,CASSFRLPGGGGANVLTF
TRBV7-2,.,TRBJ1-4,few,TGTGCCAGCAGCCCCGGACAGTTTAATGAAAAACTGTTTTTT,CASSPGQFNEKLFF
TRBV6-2/TRBV6-3,TRBD2,TRBJ2-5,.,TGTGCCAGCAGCGACTATGGGACTAGACCTGGAGAGACCCAGTACTTC,CASSDYGTRPGETQYF